This T cell receptor beta chain was captured by sequencing in a study of radiotherapy plus CTLA-4 blockade in lung cancer. Notes on the study in general: Blood saw expansion of tumor-derived TCR clones after radiotherapy plus ipilimumab.

Patients in the study, people with chemo-refractory metastatic non-small-cell lung cancer, received focal radiation plus ipilimumab CTLA-4 blockade. Trimming pared 1 base from V and 2 bases from J, leaving 4 bases between. The CDR3 consists of 13 residues. Germline lookup yields CDR1 SGHRS and CDR2 YFSETQ. In this sample, this clone turned up a few times. The antigen is undetermined. Only in-frame clones appear in the TCRdb table, and some are missing; sequencing was by immunoSEQ multiplex PCR. The table lists 62,000 or so clones, 79% of them singletons. The J gene is TRBJ1-5, the V gene TRBV5-1; D gene unclear. The sample consisted of peripheral blood, taken from a patient treated with radiotherapy plus ipilimumab. This TCR was recovered from a human donor with non-small cell lung cancer who had a complete response to radiotherapy plus ipilimumab. CDR3 DNA: TGCGCCAGCAGCTTGAACGGCAATCAGCCCCAGCATTTT. Its translation: CASSLNGNQPQHF.